This T cell receptor (beta chain) derives from a study of graft-versus-host responses after intestinal transplantation. Trimming shortened V by 4 bases and J by 3 bases, and 9 bases separated the two germline ends. CDR1 SQVTM and CDR2 ANQGSEA come from the germline V gene. The CDR3 extends over 12 amino acids. Profiling relied on immunoSEQ multiplex PCR, and the TCRdb table lists in-frame clones only, not all of them. There are more than 25,000 clones in the sample; around 96% occur only once, and under 0.95% lies in the top ten. Specimen: PBMCs, collected 30 days after intestinal transplant. V is TRBV29-1 and J is TRBJ1-1; possibly TRBD1 for D (6 bases). The TCR comes from a human patient who received an intestinal transplant, so some T cells may come from the graft donor. The CDR3 DNA is TGCAGCGTTGGACAGGATGACACTGAAGCTTTCTTT. Translating gives CSVGQDDTEAFF.